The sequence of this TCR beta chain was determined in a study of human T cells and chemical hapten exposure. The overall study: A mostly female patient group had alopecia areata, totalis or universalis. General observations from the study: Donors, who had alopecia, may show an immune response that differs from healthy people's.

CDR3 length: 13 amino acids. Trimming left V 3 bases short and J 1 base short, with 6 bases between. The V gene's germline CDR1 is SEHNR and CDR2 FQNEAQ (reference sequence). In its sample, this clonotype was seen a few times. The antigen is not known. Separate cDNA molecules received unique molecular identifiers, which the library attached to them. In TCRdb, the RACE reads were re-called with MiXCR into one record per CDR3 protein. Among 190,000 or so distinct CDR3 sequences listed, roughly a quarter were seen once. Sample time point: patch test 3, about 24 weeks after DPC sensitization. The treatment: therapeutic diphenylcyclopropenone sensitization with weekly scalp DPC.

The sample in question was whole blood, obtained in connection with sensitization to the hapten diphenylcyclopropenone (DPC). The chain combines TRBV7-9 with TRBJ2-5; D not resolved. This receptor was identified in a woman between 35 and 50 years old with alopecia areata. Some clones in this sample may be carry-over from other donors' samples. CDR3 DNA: TGTGCCAGCAGCTTTTGGGGCCAAGAGACCCAGTACTTC. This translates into CASSFWGQETQYF.